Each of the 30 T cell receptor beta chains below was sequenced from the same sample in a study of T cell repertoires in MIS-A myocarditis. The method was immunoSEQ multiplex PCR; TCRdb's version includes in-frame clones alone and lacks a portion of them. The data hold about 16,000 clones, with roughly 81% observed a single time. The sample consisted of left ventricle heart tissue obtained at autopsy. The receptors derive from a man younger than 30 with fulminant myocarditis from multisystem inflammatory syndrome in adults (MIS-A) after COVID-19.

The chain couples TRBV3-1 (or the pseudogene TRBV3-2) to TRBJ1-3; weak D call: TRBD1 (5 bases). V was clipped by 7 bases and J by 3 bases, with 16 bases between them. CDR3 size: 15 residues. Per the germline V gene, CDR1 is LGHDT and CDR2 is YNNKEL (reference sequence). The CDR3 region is CASTQNRINGNTIYF. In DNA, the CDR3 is TGTGCCAGCACCCAGAACAGGATAAATGGAAACACCATATATTTT.

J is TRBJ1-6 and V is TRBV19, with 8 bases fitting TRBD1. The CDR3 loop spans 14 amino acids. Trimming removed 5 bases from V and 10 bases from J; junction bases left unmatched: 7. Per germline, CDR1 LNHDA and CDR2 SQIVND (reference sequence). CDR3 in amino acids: CASSPGQGESPLHF. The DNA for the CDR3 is TGTGCCAGTAGTCCCGGACAGGGTGAGTCACCCCTCCACTTT.

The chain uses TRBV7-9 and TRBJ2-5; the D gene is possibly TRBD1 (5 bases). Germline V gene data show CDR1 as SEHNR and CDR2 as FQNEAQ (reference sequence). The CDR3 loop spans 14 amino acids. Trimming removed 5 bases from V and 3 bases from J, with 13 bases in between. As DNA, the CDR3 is TGTGCCAGCAGCATTACTCCAGGGAAAGAGACCCAGTACTTC. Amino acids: CASSITPGKETQYF.

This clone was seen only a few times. For the CDR3, the DNA is TGTGCCAGCAGTTATAATGAGCAGTTCTTC. This gives the protein CASSYNEQFF. This rearrangement joins TRBV6-5 to TRBJ2-1; unclear D gene. There are 10 residues in the CDR3. Germline V gene sequence: CDR1 MNHEY, CDR2 SVGAGI. Trimming took off 3 bases at V and 7 bases at J, with 1 base between the two ends.

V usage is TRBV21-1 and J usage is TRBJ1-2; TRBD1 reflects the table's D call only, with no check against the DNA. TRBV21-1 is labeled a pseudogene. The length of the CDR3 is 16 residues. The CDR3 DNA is TGTGCCAGCAGCAAAGCTGGGAACAGGGCCCCCCTCGGCTACACCTTC. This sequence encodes CASSKAGNRAPLGYTF.

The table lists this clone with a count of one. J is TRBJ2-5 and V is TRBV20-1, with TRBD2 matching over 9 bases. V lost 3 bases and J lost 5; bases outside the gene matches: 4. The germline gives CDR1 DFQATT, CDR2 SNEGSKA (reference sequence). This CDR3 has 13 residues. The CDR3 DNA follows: TGCAGTGCTAGTATGCGGGGGGGGGAGACCCAGTACTTC. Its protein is CSASMRGGETQYF.

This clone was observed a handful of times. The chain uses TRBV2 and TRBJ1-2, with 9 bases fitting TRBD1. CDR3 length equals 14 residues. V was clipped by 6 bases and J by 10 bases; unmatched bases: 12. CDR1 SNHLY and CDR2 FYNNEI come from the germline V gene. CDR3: CASSGGQGRFDYTF. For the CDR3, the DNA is TGTGCCAGCAGCGGGGGACAGGGCCGCTTCGACTACACCTTC.

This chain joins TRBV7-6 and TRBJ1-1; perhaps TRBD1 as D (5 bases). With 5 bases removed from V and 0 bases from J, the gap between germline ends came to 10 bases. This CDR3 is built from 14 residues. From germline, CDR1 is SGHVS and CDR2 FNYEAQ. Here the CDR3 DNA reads TGTGCCAGCAGCCGGGACGGCTTGAACACTGAAGCTTTCTTT. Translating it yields CASSRDGLNTEAFF.

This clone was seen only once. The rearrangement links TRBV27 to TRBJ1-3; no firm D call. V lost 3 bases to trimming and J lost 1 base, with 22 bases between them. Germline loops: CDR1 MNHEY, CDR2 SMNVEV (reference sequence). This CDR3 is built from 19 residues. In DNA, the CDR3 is TGTGCCAGCAGTTTGAAGGGTTTAGGCAGAAACAAATCTGGAAACACCATATATTTT. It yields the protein CASSLKGLGRNKSGNTIYF.

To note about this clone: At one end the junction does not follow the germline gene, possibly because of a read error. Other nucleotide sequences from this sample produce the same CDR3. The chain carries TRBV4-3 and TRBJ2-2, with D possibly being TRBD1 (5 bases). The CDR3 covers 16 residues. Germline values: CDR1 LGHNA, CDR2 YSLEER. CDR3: CASSQGNGILSGELFF. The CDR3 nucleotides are TGCGCTAGCAGCCAGGGCAACGGTATCCTCTCCGGGGAGCTGTTTTTT.

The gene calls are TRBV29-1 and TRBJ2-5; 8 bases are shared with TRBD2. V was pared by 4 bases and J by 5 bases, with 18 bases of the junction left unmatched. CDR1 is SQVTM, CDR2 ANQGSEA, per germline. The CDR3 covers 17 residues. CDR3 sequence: CSVGGGVAGGSFETQYF. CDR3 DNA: TGCAGCGTTGGTGGAGGGGTGGCGGGGGGCTCCTTCGAGACCCAGTACTTC.

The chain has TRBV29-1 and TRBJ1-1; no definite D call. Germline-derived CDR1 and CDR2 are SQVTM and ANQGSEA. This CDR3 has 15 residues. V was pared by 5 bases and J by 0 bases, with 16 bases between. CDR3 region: CSVLGRGLMNTEAFF. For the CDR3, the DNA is TGCAGCGTTTTGGGCCGCGGACTCATGAACACTGAAGCTTTCTTT.

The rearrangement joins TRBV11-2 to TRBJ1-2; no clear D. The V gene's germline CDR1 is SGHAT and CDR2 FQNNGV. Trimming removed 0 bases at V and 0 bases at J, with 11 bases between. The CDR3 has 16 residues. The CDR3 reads CASSLDLGRTNYGYTF. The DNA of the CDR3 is TGTGCCAGCAGCTTAGATCTCGGCAGAACTAACTATGGCTACACCTTC.

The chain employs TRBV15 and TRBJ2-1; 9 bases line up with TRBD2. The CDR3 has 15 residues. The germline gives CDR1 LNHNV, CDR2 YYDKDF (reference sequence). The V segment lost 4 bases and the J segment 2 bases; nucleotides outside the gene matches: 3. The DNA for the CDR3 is TGTGCCACCAGCAAGGTAGCGGGGGCCTACAATGAGCAGTTCTTC. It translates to CATSKVAGAYNEQFF.

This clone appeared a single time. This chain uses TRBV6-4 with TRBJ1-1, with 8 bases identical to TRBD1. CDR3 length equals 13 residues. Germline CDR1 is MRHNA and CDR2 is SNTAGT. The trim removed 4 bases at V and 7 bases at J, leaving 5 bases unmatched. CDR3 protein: CASSGTGLGEAFF. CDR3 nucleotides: TGTGCCAGCAGTGGGACAGGGTTGGGTGAAGCTTTCTTT.

DNA of the CDR3: TGTGCCATCATGGTACTAGCGGGCGCGAACACCGGGGAGCTGTTTTTT. Residues: CAIMVLAGANTGELFF. This chain joins TRBV10-3 and TRBJ2-2; 9 bases align to TRBD2. V trimming: 7 bases; J trimming: 0 bases; junction bases outside the gene matches: 6. The CDR3 runs to 16 residues. Germline CDR1 and CDR2: ENHRY and SYGVKD.

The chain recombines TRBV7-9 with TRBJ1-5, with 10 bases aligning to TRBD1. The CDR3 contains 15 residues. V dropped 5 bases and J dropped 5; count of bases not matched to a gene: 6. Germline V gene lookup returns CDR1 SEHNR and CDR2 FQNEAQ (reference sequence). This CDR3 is CASSPVGTGDQPQHF. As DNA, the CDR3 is TGTGCCAGCAGCCCCGTGGGGACAGGGGATCAGCCCCAGCATTTT.

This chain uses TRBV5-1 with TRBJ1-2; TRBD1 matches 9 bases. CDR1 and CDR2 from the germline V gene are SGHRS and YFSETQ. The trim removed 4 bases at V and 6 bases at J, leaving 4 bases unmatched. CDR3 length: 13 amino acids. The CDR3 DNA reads TGCGCCAGCAGCCACGGGACAGGGAATGGCTACACCTTC. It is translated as CASSHGTGNGYTF.

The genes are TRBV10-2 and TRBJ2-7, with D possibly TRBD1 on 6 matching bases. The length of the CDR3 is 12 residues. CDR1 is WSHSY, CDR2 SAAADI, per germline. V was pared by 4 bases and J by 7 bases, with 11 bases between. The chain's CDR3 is CASSGGPYEQYF. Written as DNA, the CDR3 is TGCGCCAGCAGTGGGGGGCCTTATGAGCAGTACTTC.

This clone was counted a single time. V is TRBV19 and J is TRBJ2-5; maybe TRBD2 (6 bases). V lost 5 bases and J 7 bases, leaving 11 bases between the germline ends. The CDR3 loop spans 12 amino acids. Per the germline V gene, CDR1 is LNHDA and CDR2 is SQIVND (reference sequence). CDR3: CASSAGWRTQYF. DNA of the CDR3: TGTGCCAGTAGTGCGGGGTGGAGGACCCAGTACTTC.

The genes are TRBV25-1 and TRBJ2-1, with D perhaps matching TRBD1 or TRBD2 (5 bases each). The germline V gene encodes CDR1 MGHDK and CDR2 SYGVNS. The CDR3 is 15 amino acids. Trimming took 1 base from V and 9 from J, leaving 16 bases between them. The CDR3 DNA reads TGTGCCAGCAGTGAATCGGTGGGGCTGGAGGCTGAGCAGTTCTTC. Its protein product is CASSESVGLEAEQFF.

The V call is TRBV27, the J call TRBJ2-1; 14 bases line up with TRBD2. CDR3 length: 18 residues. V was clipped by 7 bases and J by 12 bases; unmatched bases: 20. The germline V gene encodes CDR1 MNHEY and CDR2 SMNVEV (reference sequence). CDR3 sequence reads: CASTPGLAGAIPADGQFF. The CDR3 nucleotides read TGTGCCAGCACCCCGGGACTAGCGGGGGCTATCCCAGCCGATGGGCAGTTCTTC.

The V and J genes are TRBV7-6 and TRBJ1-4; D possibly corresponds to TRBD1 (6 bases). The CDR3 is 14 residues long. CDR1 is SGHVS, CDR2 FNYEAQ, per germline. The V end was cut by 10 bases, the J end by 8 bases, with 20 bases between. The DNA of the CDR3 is TGTGCCACCTCGGACAGACCCTCGGGGGAAAAACTGTTTTTT. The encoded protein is CATSDRPSGEKLFF.

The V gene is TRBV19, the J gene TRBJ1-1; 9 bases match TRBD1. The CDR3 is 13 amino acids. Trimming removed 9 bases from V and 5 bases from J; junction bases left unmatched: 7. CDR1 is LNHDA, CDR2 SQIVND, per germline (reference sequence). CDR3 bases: TGTGCCAGCAGAGGACAGGGGCGTACTGAAGCTTTCTTT. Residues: CASRGQGRTEAFF.

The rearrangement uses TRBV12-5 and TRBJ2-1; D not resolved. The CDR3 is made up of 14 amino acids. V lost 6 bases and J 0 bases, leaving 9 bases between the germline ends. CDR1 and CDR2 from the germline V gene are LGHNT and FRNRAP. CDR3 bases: TGTGCTAGTGGCGATGGAAGCTCCTACAATGAGCAGTTCTTC. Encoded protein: CASGDGSSYNEQFF.

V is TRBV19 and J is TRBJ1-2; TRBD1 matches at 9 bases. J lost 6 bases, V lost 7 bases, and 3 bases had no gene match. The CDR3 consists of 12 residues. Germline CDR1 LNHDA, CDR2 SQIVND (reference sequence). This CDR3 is CASTRTGDGYTF. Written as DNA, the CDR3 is TGTGCCAGTACCAGGACAGGGGATGGCTACACCTTC.

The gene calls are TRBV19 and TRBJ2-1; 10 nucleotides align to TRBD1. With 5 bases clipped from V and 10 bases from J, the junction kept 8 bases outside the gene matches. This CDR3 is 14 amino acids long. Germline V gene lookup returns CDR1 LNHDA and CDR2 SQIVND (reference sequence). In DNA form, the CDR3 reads TGTGCCAGTAGTCCACGACAGGGGGCGGAGGAGCAGTTCTTC. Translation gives CASSPRQGAEEQFF.

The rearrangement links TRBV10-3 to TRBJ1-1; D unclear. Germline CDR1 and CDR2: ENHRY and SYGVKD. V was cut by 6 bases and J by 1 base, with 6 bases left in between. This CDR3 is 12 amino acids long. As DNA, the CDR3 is TGTGCCATCAGCCCAGAGAACACTGAAGCTTTCTTT. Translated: CAISPENTEAFF.

In DNA, the CDR3 is TGCGCCAGCAGACTCAATCAGCCCCAGCATTTT. It is translated as CASRLNQPQHF. The rearrangement joins TRBV23-1 to TRBJ1-5; D not certain. TRBV23-1 is flagged as an ORF with uncertain function. This CDR3 is built from 11 residues. The V gene lost 6 bases and the J gene lost 3 bases, with 3 bases spanning the gap.

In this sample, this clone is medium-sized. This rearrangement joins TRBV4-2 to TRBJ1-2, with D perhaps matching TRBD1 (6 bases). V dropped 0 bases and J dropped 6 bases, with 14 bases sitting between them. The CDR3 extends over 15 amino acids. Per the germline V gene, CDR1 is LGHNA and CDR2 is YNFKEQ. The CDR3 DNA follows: TGTGCCAGCAGCCAAGAACCCGGGGGCGCGAATGGCTACACCTTC. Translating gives CASSQEPGGANGYTF.